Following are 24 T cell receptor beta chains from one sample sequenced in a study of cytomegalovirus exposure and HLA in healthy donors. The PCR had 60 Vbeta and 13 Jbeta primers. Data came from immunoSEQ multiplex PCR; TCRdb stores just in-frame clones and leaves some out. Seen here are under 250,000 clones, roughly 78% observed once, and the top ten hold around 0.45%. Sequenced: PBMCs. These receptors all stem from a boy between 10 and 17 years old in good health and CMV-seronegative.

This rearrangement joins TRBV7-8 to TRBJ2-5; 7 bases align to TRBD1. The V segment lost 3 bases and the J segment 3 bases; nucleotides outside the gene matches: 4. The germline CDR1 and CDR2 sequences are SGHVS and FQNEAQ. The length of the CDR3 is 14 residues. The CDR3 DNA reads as TGTGCCAGCAGCTTCCCCCAGGGGGAAGAGACCCAGTACTTC. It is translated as CASSFPQGEETQYF. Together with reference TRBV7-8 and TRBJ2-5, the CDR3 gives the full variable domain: GAGVSQSPRYKVAKRGQDVALRCDPISGHVSLFWYQQALGQGPEFLTYFQNEAQLDKSGLPSDRFFAERPEGSVSTLKIQRTQQEDSAVYLCASSFPQGEETQYFGPGTRLLVL.

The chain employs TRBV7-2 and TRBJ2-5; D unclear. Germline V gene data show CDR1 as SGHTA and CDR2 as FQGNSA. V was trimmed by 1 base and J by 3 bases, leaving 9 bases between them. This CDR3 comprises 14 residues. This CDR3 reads CASSLVFSEETQYF. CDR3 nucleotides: TGTGCCAGCAGCTTAGTATTCAGTGAAGAGACCCAGTACTTC.

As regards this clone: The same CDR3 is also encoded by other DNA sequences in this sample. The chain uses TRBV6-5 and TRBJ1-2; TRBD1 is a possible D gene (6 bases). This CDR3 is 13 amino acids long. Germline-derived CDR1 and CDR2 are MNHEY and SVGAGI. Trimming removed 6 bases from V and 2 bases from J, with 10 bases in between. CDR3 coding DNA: TGTGCCAGCAGCAGAACAGGGAACTATGGCTACACCTTC. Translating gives CASSRTGNYGYTF.

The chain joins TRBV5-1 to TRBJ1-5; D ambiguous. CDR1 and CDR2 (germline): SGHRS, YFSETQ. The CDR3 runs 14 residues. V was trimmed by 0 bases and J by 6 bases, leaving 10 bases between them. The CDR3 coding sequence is TGCGCCAGCAGCTTGGTATCCGGGTCTCAGCCCCAGCATTTT. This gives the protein CASSLVSGSQPQHF.

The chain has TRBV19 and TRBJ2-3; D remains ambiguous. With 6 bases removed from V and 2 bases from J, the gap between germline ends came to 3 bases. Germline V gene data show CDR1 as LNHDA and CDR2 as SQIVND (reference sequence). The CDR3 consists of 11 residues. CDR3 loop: CASRHTDTQYF. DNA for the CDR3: TGTGCCAGTAGACACACAGATACGCAGTATTTT.

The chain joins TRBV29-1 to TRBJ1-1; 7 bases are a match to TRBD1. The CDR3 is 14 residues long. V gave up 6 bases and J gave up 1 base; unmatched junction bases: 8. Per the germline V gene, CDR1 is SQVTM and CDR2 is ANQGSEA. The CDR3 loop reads CSVRQGWGNTEAFF. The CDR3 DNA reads TGCAGCGTAAGACAGGGCTGGGGGAACACTGAAGCTTTCTTT.

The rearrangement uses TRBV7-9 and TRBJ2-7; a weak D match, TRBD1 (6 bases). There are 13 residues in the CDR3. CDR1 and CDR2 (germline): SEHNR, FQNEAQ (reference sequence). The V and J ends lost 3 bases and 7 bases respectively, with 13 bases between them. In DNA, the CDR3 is TGTGCCAGCAGCTTTGGACAGACTGGGGAGCAGTACTTC. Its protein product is CASSFGQTGEQYF.

CDR3: CASSFLPSGQYNSPLHF. The CDR3 DNA follows: TGTGCCAGCAGCTTTCTCCCCTCGGGACAGTATAATTCACCCCTCCACTTT. The V call is TRBV7-9, the J call TRBJ1-6, with 7 bases fitting TRBD1. The ends lost 3 bases at V and 4 bases at J; junction bases unmatched: 9. In germline, CDR1 is SEHNR, CDR2 FQNEAQ (reference sequence). The CDR3 has 17 residues.

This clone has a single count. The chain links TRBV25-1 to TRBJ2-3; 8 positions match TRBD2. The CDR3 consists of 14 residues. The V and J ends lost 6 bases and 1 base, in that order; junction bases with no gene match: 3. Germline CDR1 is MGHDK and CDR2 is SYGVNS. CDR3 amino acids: CASRQAGGTDTQYF. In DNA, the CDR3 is TGTGCCAGCAGACAAGCGGGGGGCACAGATACGCAGTATTTT.

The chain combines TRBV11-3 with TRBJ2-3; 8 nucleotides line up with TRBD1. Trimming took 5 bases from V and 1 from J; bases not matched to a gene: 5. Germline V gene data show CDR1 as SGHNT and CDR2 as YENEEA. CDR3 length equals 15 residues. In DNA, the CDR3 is TGTGCCAGCAGCACCAGGGGGCGCGGCACAGATACGCAGTATTTT. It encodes CASSTRGRGTDTQYF.

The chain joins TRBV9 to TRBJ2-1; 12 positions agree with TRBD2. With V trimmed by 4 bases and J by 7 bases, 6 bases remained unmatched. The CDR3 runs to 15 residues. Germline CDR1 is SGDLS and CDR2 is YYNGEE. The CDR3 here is CASSLLAGGENEQFF. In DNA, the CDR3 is TGTGCCAGCAGCCTCCTAGCGGGAGGGGAGAATGAGCAGTTCTTC.

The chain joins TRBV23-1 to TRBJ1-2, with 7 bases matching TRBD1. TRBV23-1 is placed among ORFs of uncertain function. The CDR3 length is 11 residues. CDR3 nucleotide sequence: TGCGCTCAGGGGGGAAGCTATGGCTACACCTTC. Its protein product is CAQGGSYGYTF.

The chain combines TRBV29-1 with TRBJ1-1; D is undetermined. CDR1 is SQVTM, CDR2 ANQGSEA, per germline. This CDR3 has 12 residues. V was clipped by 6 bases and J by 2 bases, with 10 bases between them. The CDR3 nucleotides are TGCAGCGTAACAATTTACAACACTGAAGCTTTCTTT. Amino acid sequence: CSVTIYNTEAFF.

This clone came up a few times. DNA of the CDR3: TGTGCCAGCAATAACCCGGGACAGCTTTACAATGAGCAGTTCTTC. Translating it yields CASNNPGQLYNEQFF. This sequence joins TRBV28 and TRBJ2-1; 7 bases line up with TRBD1. J lost 4 bases, V lost 7 bases, and 10 bases had no gene match. CDR3 length equals 15 residues. The V gene's germline CDR1 is MDHEN and CDR2 SYDVKM.

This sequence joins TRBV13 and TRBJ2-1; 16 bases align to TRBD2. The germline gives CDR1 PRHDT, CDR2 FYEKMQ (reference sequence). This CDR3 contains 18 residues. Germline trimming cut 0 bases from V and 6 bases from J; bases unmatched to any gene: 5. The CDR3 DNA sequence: TGTGCCAGCAGCTTAGGGGGACTAGCGGGGGGGATGGGCAATGAGCAGTTCTTC. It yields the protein CASSLGGLAGGMGNEQFF.

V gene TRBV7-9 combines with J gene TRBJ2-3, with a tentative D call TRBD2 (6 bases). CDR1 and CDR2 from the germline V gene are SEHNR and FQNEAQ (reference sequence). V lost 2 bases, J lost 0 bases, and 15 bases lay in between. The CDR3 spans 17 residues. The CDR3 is CASSLQEEGESTDTQYF. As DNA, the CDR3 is TGTGCCAGCAGCTTACAGGAGGAGGGAGAGAGCACAGATACGCAGTATTTT.

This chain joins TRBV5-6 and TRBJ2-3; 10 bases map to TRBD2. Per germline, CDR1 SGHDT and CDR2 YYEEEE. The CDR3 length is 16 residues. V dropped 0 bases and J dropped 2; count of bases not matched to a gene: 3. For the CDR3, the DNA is TGTGCCAGCAGCTTGGCGCTAGCGGGGGACACAGATACGCAGTATTTT. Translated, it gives CASSLALAGDTDTQYF.

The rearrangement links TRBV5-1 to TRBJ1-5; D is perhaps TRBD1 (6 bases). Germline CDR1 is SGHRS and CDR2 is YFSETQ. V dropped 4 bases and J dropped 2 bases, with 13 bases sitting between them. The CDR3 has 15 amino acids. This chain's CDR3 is CASSQGGGGNQPQHF. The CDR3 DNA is TGCGCCAGCAGCCAGGGCGGGGGCGGCAATCAGCCCCAGCATTTT.

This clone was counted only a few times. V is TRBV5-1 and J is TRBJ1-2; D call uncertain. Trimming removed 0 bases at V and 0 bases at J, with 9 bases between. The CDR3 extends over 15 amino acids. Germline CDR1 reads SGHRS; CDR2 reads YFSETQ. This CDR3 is CASSLDAGSNYGYTF. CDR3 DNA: TGCGCCAGCAGCTTGGATGCAGGCTCTAACTATGGCTACACCTTC.

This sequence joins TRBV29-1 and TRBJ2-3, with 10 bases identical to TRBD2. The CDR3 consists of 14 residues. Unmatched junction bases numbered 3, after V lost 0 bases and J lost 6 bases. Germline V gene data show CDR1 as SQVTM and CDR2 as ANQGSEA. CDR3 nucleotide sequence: TGCAGCGTTGAAGACCCTAGCGGGAGCGATACGCAGTATTTT. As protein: CSVEDPSGSDTQYF.

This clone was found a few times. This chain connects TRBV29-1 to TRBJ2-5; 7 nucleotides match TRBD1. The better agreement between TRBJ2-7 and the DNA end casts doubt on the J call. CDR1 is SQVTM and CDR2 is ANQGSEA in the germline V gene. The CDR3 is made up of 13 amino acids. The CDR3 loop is CSTSRDSSYEQYF. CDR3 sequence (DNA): TGCAGCACATCCCGGGACAGCTCCTACGAGCAGTACTTC.

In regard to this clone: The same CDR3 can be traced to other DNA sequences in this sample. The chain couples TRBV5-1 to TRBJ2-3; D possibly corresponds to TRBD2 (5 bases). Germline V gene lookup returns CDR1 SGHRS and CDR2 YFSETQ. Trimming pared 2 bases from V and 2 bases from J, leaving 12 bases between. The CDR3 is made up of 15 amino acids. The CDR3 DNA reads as TGCGCCAGCAGCTTAGGTCCGGGATCCACAGATACGCAGTATTTT. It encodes CASSLGPGSTDTQYF.

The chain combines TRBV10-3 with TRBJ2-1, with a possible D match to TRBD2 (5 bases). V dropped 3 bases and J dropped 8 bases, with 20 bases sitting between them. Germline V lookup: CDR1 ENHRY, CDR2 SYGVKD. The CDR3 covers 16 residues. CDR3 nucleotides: TGTGCCATCAGTGATCGGGCTGAGGGCCGCGTCGATGAGCAGTTCTTC. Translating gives CAISDRAEGRVDEQFF.

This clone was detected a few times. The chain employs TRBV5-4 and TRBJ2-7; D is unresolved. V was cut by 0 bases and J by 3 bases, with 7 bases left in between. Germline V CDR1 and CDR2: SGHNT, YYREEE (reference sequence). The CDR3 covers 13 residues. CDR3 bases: TGTGCCAGCAGCTTGGAGCTCAACTACGAGCAGTACTTC. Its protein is CASSLELNYEQYF.